The TCR beta chain under discussion was sequenced for a study of beta chain features in type 1 diabetes. Study results and limitations: A moderate, significant TCRB CDR3 shortening appeared in type 1 diabetes across four CD4+ subsets. There was no resolution here of whether HLA type influences TCRB rearrangement.

Expressed TCRB transcripts were sequenced because the isolated RNA had all been reverse transcribed beforehand. TCRdb's table, derived via immunoSEQ multiplex PCR, lists solely in-frame clones and lacks some. Of 250,000 to 350,000 clones in the sample, approximately 10% were seen once. CD45RO/CCR7/CD25/CD127/CD95/CD27 sorting isolated CD4+ naive, central memory, regulatory and stem cell-like memory cells. The purity of all sorted populations exceeded 95%. This clone was detected a few times. What it binds is unknown. From germline, CDR1 is MNHNY and CDR2 SVGAGI (reference sequence). The V gene lost 0 bases and the J gene lost 6 bases, with 12 bases spanning the gap. The CDR3 has 14 amino acids.

The chain uses TRBV6-6 and TRBJ2-7, with D possibly matching TRBD1 (5 bases). The sample taken for sequencing was naive CD4+ T cells from blood. This receptor was taken from a woman aged 25 to 39 in good health. CDR3 protein: CASSYSAGLGEQYF. Here the CDR3 DNA reads TGTGCCAGCAGTTACTCTGCAGGGCTTGGCGAGCAGTACTTC.